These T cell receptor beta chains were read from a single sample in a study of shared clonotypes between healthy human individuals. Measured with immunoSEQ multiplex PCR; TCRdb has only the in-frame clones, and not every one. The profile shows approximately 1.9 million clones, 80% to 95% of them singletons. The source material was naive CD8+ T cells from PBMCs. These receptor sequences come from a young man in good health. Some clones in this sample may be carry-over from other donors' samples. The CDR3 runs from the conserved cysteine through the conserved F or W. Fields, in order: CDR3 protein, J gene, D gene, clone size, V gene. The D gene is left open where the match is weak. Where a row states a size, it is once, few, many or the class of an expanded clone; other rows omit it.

CASSLEWGSKETQYF | TRBJ2-5 | - | - | TRBV11-2
CASSYSSEDYGYTF | TRBJ1-2 | - | - | TRBV6-5
CSARTGILTEAFF | TRBJ1-1 | TRBD1 | few | TRBV29-1
CASSDLVNGYTF | TRBJ1-2 | - | - | TRBV9
CASSLVSSGRLDTQYF | TRBJ2-3 | TRBD2 | - | TRBV7-9
CASSLSPRAEAFF | TRBJ1-1 | - | - | TRBV28
CASSELVLRNEQFF | TRBJ2-1 | - | - | TRBV6-1
CASSGGRAYEQYF | TRBJ2-7 | - | - | TRBV6-6
CASSLETRAYEQYF | TRBJ2-7 | - | - | TRBV7-9
CASTSDGLILETQYF | TRBJ2-5 | - | - | TRBV5-1
CASSPGAGDYEQYF | TRBJ2-7 | - | - | TRBV7-3
CASSLSGGSNTEAFF | TRBJ1-1 | - | once | TRBV5-1
CASSPARDSQETQYF | TRBJ2-5 | - | - | TRBV5-1
CASSPYSLSSYNEQFF | TRBJ2-1 | - | - | TRBV9
CASSLWLAGGGLYEQYF | TRBJ2-7 | TRBD2 | once | TRBV7-2
CASSLARSSYNEQFF | TRBJ2-1 | - | - | TRBV7-3
CASTPGGYEQYF | TRBJ2-7 | - | - | TRBV11-2
CASSVEGTGDWEQYF | TRBJ2-7 | TRBD1 | - | TRBV9
CASRLEKSRENTEAFF | TRBJ1-1 | - | - | TRBV28
CASSSAGSPNQPQHF | TRBJ1-5 | - | - | TRBV28
CASSDYSGSTGELFF | TRBJ2-2 | TRBD2 | - | TRBV10-2
CASSIVPGMNTEAFF | TRBJ1-1 | - | - | TRBV19
CASSLIGTTDTQYF | TRBJ2-3 | - | - | TRBV27
CASSQRDGHANTGELFF | TRBJ2-2 | - | - | TRBV4-1
CAGRHQKHNQPQHF | TRBJ1-5 | - | - | TRBV10-1
CASSSQSYGYTF | TRBJ1-2 | - | few | TRBV5-6
CASSPRTYNEQFF | TRBJ2-1 | - | - | TRBV27
CASSRLVGTTDTQYF | TRBJ2-3 | - | - | TRBV7-9
CASSEFHTYEQYF | - | - | - | TRBV25-1
CASSLVPETYEQYF | TRBJ2-7 | - | - | TRBV5-1
CASSVAGVHNEQFF | TRBJ2-1 | - | - | TRBV9
CASSSGPRGTTEQFF | TRBJ2-1 | - | once | TRBV5-6
CASGSGRSNEQFF | TRBJ2-1 | TRBD2 | - | TRBV9
CASRPGGGYEQYF | TRBJ2-7 | TRBD1 | - | TRBV25-1
CASSLGTGIVNIQYF | TRBJ2-4 | TRBD1 | - | TRBV19
CASSVIGRENEAQYF | TRBJ2-3 | TRBD2 | - | TRBV5-8